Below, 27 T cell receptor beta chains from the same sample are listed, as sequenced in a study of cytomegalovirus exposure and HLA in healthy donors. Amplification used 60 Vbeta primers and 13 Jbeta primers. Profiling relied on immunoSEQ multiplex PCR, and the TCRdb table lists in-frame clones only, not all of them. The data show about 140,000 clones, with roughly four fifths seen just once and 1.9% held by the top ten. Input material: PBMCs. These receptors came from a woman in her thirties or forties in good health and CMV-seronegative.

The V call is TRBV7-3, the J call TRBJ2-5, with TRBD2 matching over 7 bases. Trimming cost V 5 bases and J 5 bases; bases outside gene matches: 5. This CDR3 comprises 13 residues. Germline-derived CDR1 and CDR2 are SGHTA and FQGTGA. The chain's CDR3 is CASSAGLGETQYF. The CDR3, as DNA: TGTGCCAGCAGCGCTGGACTAGGGGAGACCCAGTACTTC.

The CDR3 is CASSYVEGEAFF. CDR3 sequence (DNA): TGTGCCAGCAGTTACGTCGAGGGTGAAGCTTTCTTT. This chain connects TRBV28 to TRBJ1-1; no clear D gene. Trimming removed 4 bases from V and 7 bases from J, with 10 bases in between. Germline V lookup: CDR1 MDHEN, CDR2 SYDVKM. This CDR3 has 12 residues. Looking up the rest from reference TRBV28 and TRBJ1-1 gives the full variable domain: DVKVTQSSRYLVKRTGEKVFLECVQDMDHENMFWYRQDPGLGLRLIYFSYDVKMKEKGDIPEGYSVSREKKERFSLILESASTNQTSMYLCASSYVEGEAFFGQGTRLTVV.

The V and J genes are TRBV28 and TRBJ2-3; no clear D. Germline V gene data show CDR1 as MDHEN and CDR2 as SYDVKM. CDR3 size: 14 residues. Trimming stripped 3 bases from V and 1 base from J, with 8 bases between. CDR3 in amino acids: CASSFVAGTDTQYF. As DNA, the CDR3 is TGTGCCAGCAGTTTCGTTGCGGGCACAGATACGCAGTATTTT.

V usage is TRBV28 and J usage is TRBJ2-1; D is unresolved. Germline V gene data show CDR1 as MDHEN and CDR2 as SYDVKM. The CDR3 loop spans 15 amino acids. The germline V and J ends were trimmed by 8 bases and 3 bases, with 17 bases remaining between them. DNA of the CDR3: TGTGCCAGCGCCTGGGCAGGTGAATACTACAATGAGCAGTTCTTC. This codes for CASAWAGEYYNEQFF.

CDR3 loop: CASSVVGGYTDTQYF. The CDR3 bases are TGTGCCAGCAGCGTAGTCGGAGGGTACACAGATACGCAGTATTTT. V is TRBV9 and J is TRBJ2-3; D possibly corresponds to TRBD2 (6 bases). CDR3 length: 15 residues. Trimming stripped 0 bases from V and 2 bases from J, with 10 bases between. CDR1 is SGDLS and CDR2 is YYNGEE in the germline V gene.

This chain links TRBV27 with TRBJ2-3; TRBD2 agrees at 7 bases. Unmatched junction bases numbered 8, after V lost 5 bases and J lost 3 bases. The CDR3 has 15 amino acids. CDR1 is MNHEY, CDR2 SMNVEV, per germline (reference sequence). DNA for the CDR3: TGTGCCAGCAGTCCCTATGGCGGGAGAACAGATACGCAGTATTTT. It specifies CASSPYGGRTDTQYF.

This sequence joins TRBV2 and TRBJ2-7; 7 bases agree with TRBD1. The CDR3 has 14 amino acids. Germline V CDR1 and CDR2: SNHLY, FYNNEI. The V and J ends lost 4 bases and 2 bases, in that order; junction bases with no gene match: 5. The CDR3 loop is CASSVGQKTYEQYF. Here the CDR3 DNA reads TGTGCCAGCAGTGTGGGACAGAAGACCTACGAGCAGTACTTC. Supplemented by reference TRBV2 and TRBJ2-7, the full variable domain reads EPEVTQTPSHQVTQMGQEVILRCVPISNHLYFYWYRQILGQKVEFLVSFYNNEISEKSEIFDDQFSVERPDGSNFTLKIRSTKLEDSAMYFCASSVGQKTYEQYFGPGTRLTVT.

The CDR3 protein is CAGGTGVQPQHF. The CDR3 DNA is TGTGCCGGCGGGACAGGGGTTCAGCCCCAGCATTTT. V is TRBV28 and J is TRBJ1-5; 10 bases are shared with TRBD1. The CDR3 length is 12 residues. The germline gives CDR1 MDHEN, CDR2 SYDVKM. After removal of 11 bases from V and 6 bases from J, the junction contained 4 bases not matched to a gene.

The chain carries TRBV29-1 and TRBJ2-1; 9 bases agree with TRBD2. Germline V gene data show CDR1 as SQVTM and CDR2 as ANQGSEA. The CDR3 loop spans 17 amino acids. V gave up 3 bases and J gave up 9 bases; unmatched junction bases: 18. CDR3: CSVDRLAGSNLAAEQFF. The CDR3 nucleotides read TGCAGCGTTGATCGTCTAGCGGGATCTAATCTGGCGGCTGAGCAGTTCTTC.

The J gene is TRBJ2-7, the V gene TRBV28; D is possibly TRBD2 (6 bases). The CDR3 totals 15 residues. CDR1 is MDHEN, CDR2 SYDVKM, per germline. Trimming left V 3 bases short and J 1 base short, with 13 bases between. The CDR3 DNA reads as TGTGCCAGCAGTTTCCGGGACGGACTATCCTACGAGCAGTACTTC. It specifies CASSFRDGLSYEQYF.

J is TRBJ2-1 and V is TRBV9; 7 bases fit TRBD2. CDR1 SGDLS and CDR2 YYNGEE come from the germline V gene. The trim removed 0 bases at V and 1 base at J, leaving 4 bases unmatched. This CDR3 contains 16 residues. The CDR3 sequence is CASSVALAESYNEQFF. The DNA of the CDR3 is TGTGCCAGCAGCGTAGCGCTAGCGGAATCCTACAATGAGCAGTTCTTC.

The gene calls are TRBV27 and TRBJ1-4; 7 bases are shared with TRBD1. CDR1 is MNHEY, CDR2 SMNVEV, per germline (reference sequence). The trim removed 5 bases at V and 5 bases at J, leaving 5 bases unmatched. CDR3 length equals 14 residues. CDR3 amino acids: CASSPKQGNEKLFF. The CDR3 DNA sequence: TGTGCCAGCAGTCCGAAACAGGGGAATGAAAAACTGTTTTTT.

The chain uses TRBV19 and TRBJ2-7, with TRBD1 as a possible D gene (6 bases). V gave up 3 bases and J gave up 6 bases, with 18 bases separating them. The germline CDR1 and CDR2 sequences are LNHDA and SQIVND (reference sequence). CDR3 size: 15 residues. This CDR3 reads CASSMTGRVVGEQYF. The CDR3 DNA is TGTGCCAGTAGTATGACAGGCCGAGTGGTCGGCGAGCAGTACTTC. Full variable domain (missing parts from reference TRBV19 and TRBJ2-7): DGGITQSPKYLFRKEGQNVTLSCEQNLNHDAMYWYRQDPGQGLRLIYYSQIVNDFQKGDIAEGYSVSREKKESFPLTVTSAQKNPTAFYLCASSMTGRVVGEQYFGPGTRLTVT.

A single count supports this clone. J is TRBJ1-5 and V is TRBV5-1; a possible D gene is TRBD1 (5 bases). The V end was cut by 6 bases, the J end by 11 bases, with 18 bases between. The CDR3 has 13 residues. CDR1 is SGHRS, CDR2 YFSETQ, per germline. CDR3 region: CASTLTGQSAQHF. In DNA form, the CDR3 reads TGCGCCAGCACTTTAACAGGACAATCAGCCCAGCATTTT.

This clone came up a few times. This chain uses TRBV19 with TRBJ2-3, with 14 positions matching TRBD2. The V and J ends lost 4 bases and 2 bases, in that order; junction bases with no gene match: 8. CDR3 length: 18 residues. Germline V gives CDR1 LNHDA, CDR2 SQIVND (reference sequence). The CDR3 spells CASSNTGTSGGVTDTQYF. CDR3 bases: TGTGCCAGTAGTAACACCGGGACTAGCGGGGGCGTCACAGATACGCAGTATTTT.

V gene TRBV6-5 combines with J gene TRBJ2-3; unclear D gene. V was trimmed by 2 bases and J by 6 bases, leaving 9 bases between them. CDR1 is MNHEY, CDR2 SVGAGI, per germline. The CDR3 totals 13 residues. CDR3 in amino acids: CASSYGRSDTQYF. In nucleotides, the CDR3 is TGTGCCAGCAGTTACGGCAGGTCGGATACGCAGTATTTT.

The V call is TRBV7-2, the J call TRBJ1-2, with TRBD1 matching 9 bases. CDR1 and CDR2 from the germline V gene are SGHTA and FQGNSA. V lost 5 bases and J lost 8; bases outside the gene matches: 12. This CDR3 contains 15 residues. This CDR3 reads CASSASSGTGQGYTF. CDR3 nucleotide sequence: TGTGCCAGCAGCGCCTCCTCCGGGACAGGGCAAGGCTACACCTTC.

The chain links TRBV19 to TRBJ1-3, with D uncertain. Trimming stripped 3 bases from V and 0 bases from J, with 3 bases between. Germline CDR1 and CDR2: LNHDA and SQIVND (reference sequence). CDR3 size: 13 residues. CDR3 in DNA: TGTGCCAGTAGTATTAACTCTGGAAACACCATATATTTT. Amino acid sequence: CASSINSGNTIYF.

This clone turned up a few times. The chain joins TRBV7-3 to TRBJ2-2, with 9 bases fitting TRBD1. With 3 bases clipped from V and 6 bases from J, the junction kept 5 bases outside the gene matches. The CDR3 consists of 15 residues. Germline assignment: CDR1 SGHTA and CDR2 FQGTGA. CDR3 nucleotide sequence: TGTGCCAGCAGCTTGGGGACAGGGAGGTCCGGGGAGCTGTTTTTT. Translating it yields CASSLGTGRSGELFF. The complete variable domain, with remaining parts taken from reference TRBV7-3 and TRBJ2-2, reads GAGVSQTPSNKVTEKGKYVELRCDPISGHTALYWYRQSLGQGPEFLIYFQGTGAADDSGLPNDRFFAVRPEGSVSTLKIQRTERGDSAVYLCASSLGTGRSGELFFGEGSRLTVL.

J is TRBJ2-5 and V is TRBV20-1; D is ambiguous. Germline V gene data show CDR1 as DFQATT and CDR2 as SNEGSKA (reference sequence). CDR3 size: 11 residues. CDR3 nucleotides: TGCAGCCCTCGGGTGCAAGAGACCCAGTACTTC. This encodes CSPRVQETQYF.

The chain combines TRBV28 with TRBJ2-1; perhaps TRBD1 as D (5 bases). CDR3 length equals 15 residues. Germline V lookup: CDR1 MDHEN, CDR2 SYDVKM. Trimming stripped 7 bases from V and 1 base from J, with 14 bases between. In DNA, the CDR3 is TGTGCCAGCACCCTTCGTAGGGGATCCTACAATGAGCAGTTCTTC. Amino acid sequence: CASTLRRGSYNEQFF.

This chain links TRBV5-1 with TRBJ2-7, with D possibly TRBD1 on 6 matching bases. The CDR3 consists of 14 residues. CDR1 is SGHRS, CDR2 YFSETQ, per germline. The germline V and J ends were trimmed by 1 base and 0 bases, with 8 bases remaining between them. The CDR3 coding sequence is TGCGCCAGCAGCTTGAACAGGGACTCCTACGAGCAGTACTTC. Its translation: CASSLNRDSYEQYF.

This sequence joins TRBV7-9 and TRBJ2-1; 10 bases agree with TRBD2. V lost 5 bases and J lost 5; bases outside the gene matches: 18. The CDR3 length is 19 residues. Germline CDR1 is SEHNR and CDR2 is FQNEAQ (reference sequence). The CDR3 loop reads CASSRKSDRSGRPDNEQFF. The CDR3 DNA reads TGTGCCAGCAGCCGAAAATCGGATCGTAGCGGGAGGCCCGACAATGAGCAGTTCTTC.

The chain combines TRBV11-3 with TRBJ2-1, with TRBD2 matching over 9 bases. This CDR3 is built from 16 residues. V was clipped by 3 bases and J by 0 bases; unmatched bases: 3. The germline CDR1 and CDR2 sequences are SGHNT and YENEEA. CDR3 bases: TGTGCCAGCAGCTTTAGCGGGAGTCCCTCCTACAATGAGCAGTTCTTC. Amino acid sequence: CASSFSGSPSYNEQFF.

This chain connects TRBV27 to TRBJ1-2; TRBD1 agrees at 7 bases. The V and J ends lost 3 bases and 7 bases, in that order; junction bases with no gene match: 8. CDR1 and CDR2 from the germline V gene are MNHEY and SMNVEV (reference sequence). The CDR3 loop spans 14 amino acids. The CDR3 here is CASSFFRQGAGYTF. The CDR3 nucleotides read TGTGCCAGCAGTTTTTTTAGACAGGGAGCTGGCTACACCTTC.

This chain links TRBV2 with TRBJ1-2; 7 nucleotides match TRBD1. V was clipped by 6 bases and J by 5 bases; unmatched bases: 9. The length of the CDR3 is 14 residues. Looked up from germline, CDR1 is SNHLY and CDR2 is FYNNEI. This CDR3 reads CASSVDRVGYGYTF. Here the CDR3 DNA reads TGTGCCAGCAGCGTCGACAGGGTGGGATATGGCTACACCTTC.

The CDR3 DNA is TGTGCCTGGAGCAGGCTAGCGGGATACAATGAGCAGTTCTTC. Protein: CAWSRLAGYNEQFF. V and J are TRBV30 and TRBJ2-1; 9 bases map to TRBD2. The germline V gene encodes CDR1 GTSNPN and CDR2 SVGIG (reference sequence). This CDR3 contains 14 residues. V shed 3 bases and J 4 bases; nucleotides not matched to a gene: 4. Variable domain in full (rest from reference TRBV30 and TRBJ2-1): SQTIHQWPATLVQPVGSPLSLECTVEGTSNPNLYWYRQAAGRGLQLLFYSVGIGQISSEVPQNLSASRPQDRQFILSSKKLLLSDSGFYLCAWSRLAGYNEQFFGPGTRLTVL.